Presented here are 32 T cell receptor beta chains from one specimen sequenced in a study of cytomegalovirus exposure and HLA in healthy donors. PCR used 60 Vbeta primers and 13 Jbeta primers. TCRdb keeps only in-frame clones here, not all; method: immunoSEQ multiplex PCR. This table holds fewer than 250,000 clones, 65% to 80% found once. What was sequenced was PBMCs. All receptors derive from a young man in good health and CMV-seropositive.

This clone was observed a handful of times. This chain connects TRBV5-1 to TRBJ2-2; 10 positions match TRBD2. The J segment lost 6 bases and the V segment lost 0 bases, leaving 2 bases of the junction unmatched. CDR3 size: 15 residues. Germline CDR1 SGHRS, CDR2 YFSETQ. CDR3 in DNA: TGCGCCAGCAGCTTGGGTAGCGGGAGGTCCGGGGAGCTGTTTTTT. It translates to CASSLGSGRSGELFF.

Only a few counts were recorded for this clone. CDR3 DNA: TGTGCCAGCAGTAGCGGGAGGATAGCAGATACGCAGTATTTT. It encodes CASSSGRIADTQYF. The rearrangement links TRBV7-3 to TRBJ2-3; 10 bases match TRBD2. V lost 6 bases, J lost 4 bases, and 4 bases stayed unmatched. The length of the CDR3 is 14 residues. CDR1 SGHTA and CDR2 FQGTGA come from the germline V gene.

CDR3 residues: CASSLRTGVVYEQYF. The CDR3 bases are TGTGCCAGCAGCCTCAGGACGGGGGTCGTCTACGAGCAGTACTTC. This rearrangement joins TRBV14 to TRBJ2-7; possible D gene TRBD2, 6 bases. This CDR3 is built from 15 residues. Trimming left V 4 bases short and J 3 bases short, with 16 bases between. Germline V lookup: CDR1 SGHDN, CDR2 FVKESK.

This chain links TRBV9 with TRBJ2-5; TRBD1 aligns across 8 bases. CDR1 and CDR2 (germline): SGDLS, YYNGEE. Trimming took 2 bases from V and 0 from J; bases not matched to a gene: 3. CDR3 length equals 15 residues. CDR3 nucleotides: TGTGCCAGCAGCGTGGGGACAGGAGACCAAGAGACCCAGTACTTC. Translated: CASSVGTGDQETQYF.

The V call is TRBV28, the J call TRBJ2-2, with D unclear. V dropped 3 bases and J dropped 4 bases, with 27 bases sitting between them. The length of the CDR3 is 20 residues. Germline V gene data show CDR1 as MDHEN and CDR2 as SYDVKM. The CDR3 reads CASSFPPFMSEARFTGELFF. The CDR3 DNA reads as TGTGCCAGCAGTTTCCCCCCCTTCATGAGCGAGGCTCGATTCACCGGGGAGCTGTTTTTT.

This chain connects TRBV11-1 to TRBJ1-1; D gene uncertain. Trimming left V 3 bases short and J 1 base short, with 6 bases between. The CDR3 consists of 13 residues. Germline lookup yields CDR1 SGHAT and CDR2 FQDESV (reference sequence). CDR3 nucleotide sequence: TGTGCCAGCAGCTTTCTGTCGAACACTGAAGCTTTCTTT. The encoded protein is CASSFLSNTEAFF.

The V and J genes are TRBV19 and TRBJ2-1, with 9 bases that match TRBD2. After removal of 3 bases from V and 2 bases from J, the junction contained 14 bases not matched to a gene. Germline V lookup: CDR1 LNHDA, CDR2 SQIVND (reference sequence). This CDR3 region has 19 residues. The CDR3 nucleotides are TGTGCCAGTAGTATCTCCTCCGCGCCGGGACTAGCAACCTACAATGAGCAGTTCTTC. Translation gives CASSISSAPGLATYNEQFF.

V and J are TRBV7-2 and TRBJ1-2; unclear D gene. The ends were cut back, 3 bases at V and 4 bases at J, with 12 bases in the middle. CDR1 is SGHTA, CDR2 FQGNSA, per germline. The CDR3 totals 14 residues. The CDR3 nucleotides are TGTGCCAGCAGCTTGGGCAGGCCTATCTATGGCTACACCTTC. It yields the protein CASSLGRPIYGYTF.

J is TRBJ2-2 and V is TRBV9; D not certain. CDR3 size: 16 residues. Germline lookup yields CDR1 SGDLS and CDR2 YYNGEE. Trimming pared 0 bases from V and 0 bases from J, leaving 9 bases between. CDR3 region: CASSVAPPANTGELFF. The CDR3 DNA follows: TGTGCCAGCAGCGTAGCCCCCCCAGCGAACACCGGGGAGCTGTTTTTT.

The rearrangement links TRBV14 to TRBJ2-7, with D perhaps TRBD2 (7 bases). The V end lost 0 bases, the J end lost 1 base, and 13 bases lay between the germline ends. Germline V gives CDR1 SGHDN, CDR2 FVKESK. This CDR3 has 16 amino acids. The DNA of the CDR3 is TGTGCCAGCAGCCAAGAAGGAGGGGGGGCTTCCTACGAGCAGTACTTC. Translating gives CASSQEGGGASYEQYF.

This clone appeared a few times. The rearrangement links TRBV27 to TRBJ2-3; 8 bases match TRBD2. Looked up from germline, CDR1 is MNHEY and CDR2 is SMNVEV (reference sequence). The CDR3 length is 18 residues. V was clipped by 2 bases and J by 1 base; unmatched bases: 11. CDR3 bases: TGTGCCAGCAGTTTACCTCGGCTAGCGGGCGGCGGCACAGATACGCAGTATTTT. Translation gives CASSLPRLAGGGTDTQYF.

The CDR3 loop reads CASSLSPTGNSNTIYF. The CDR3, as DNA: TGCGCCAGCAGCCTGTCACCCACAGGGAATTCGAACACCATATATTTT. The rearrangement uses TRBV5-1 and TRBJ1-3; the D gene is possibly TRBD1 (6 bases). This CDR3 region has 16 residues. V lost 4 bases and J lost 7, with 21 bases in between. Germline V gene data show CDR1 as SGHRS and CDR2 as YFSETQ.

This clone was detected a few times. This chain joins TRBV30 and TRBJ1-2, with D perhaps matching TRBD1 (6 bases). The CDR3 is made up of 12 amino acids. Germline values: CDR1 GTSNPN, CDR2 SVGIG (reference sequence). V was cut by 4 bases and J by 4 bases, with 10 bases left in between. For the CDR3, the DNA is TGTGCCTGGACAGGGGACATCTATGGCTACACCTTC. Its translation is CAWTGDIYGYTF.

The chain links TRBV2 to TRBJ1-2, with TRBD1 identical over 8 bases. The CDR3 spans 16 residues. Germline V gene sequence: CDR1 SNHLY, CDR2 FYNNEI. The ends lost 7 bases at V and 2 bases at J; junction bases unmatched: 12. CDR3 sequence: CASIPEPGQGNYGYTF. The CDR3 region has the DNA TGTGCCAGCATCCCGGAACCCGGACAGGGAAACTATGGCTACACCTTC.

Details on this clone: One junction end disagrees with the germline gene, perhaps due to a read error. V gene TRBV25-1 combines with J gene TRBJ1-4; 8 bases align to TRBD1. The CDR3 is 14 amino acids. CDR1 is MGHDK, CDR2 SYGVNS, per germline. The CDR3 here is CASRDRGPSERLFF. The CDR3 DNA is TGTGCCAGCAGAGACAGGGGTCCCTCCGAAAGACTGTTTTTT.

V gene TRBV27 combines with J gene TRBJ2-5, with D tentatively TRBD2 (6 bases). The tail of the sequence fits TRBJ2-7 better, so the J call may be wrong. This CDR3 has 14 amino acids. Germline loops: CDR1 MNHEY, CDR2 SMNVEV (reference sequence). The CDR3 coding sequence is TGTGCCAGCAGTTCCTGGGACTCAGTCTACGAGCAGTACTTC. This gives the protein CASSSWDSVYEQYF.

V gene TRBV29-1 combines with J gene TRBJ2-4, with 11 bases matching TRBD1. Germline-derived CDR1 and CDR2 are SQVTM and ANQGSEA. The CDR3 has 12 amino acids. V lost 5 bases, J lost 9 bases, and 3 bases stayed unmatched. CDR3 bases: TGCAGCGTTTGGGACAGGGGGGCCATTCAGTACTTC. It translates to CSVWDRGAIQYF. The entire variable domain, with the rest obtained from reference TRBV29-1 and TRBJ2-4, is as follows: SAVISQKPSRDICQRGTSLTIQCQVDSQVTMMFWYRQQPGQSLTLIATANQGSEATYESGFVIDKFPISRPNLTFSTLTVSNMSPEDSSIYLCSVWDRGAIQYFGAGTRLSVL.

The count of this clone is one. The J gene is TRBJ1-3, the V gene TRBV2, with 9 bases matching TRBD1. The CDR3 length is 14 residues. After removal of 7 bases from V and 4 bases from J, the junction contained 5 bases not matched to a gene. Germline V CDR1 and CDR2: SNHLY, FYNNEI. CDR3 sequence reads: CASTSGQGGNTIYF. For the CDR3, the DNA is TGTGCCAGCACGTCCGGACAGGGGGGAAACACCATATATTTT.

This chain joins TRBV6-5 and TRBJ2-2; possibly TRBD2 for D (6 bases). V lost 0 bases and J 5 bases, leaving 13 bases between the germline ends. Germline V lookup: CDR1 MNHEY, CDR2 SVGAGI. CDR3 length equals 16 residues. The CDR3 DNA is TGTGCCAGCAGTTACTCGATAATGGGGGGAACCGGGGAGCTGTTTTTT. This codes for CASSYSIMGGTGELFF.

The chain joins TRBV11-3 to TRBJ2-1; 9 nucleotides line up with TRBD1. Looked up from germline, CDR1 is SGHNT and CDR2 is YENEEA. J lost 9 bases, V lost 4 bases, and 10 bases had no gene match. There are 15 residues in the CDR3. DNA for the CDR3: TGTGCCAGCAGCTCTACCGGGACAGGGTTGATTGAGCAGTTCTTC. Amino acid sequence: CASSSTGTGLIEQFF.

The chain recombines TRBV9 with TRBJ2-4; maybe TRBD2 (7 bases). The CDR3 is 16 amino acids. Germline CDR1 reads SGDLS; CDR2 reads YYNGEE. V was cut by 1 base and J by 0 bases, with 11 bases left in between. The DNA of the CDR3 is TGTGCCAGCAGCGTAAAGGGGGAGGGAGCCAAAAACATTCAGTACTTC. It translates to CASSVKGEGAKNIQYF.

V is TRBV4-3 and J is TRBJ2-7; TRBD1 matches at 9 bases. The CDR3 consists of 16 residues. Germline V gene data show CDR1 as LGHNA and CDR2 as YSLEER. J gave up 4 bases and V 4 bases, and 11 bases lay outside the gene matches. The DNA for the CDR3 is TGCGCCAGCAGCCCATCCCTAGGGACAGGGCTTTACGAGCAGTACTTC. Translation gives CASSPSLGTGLYEQYF.

The chain combines TRBV2 with TRBJ2-5; 7 nucleotides agree with TRBD2. Germline CDR1 SNHLY, CDR2 FYNNEI. The CDR3 extends over 16 amino acids. V was pared by 8 bases and J by 5 bases, with 17 bases of the junction left unmatched. The CDR3 region is CASAGSGLVIRETQYF. CDR3 nucleotide sequence: TGTGCCAGCGCCGGAAGCGGACTAGTTATACGGGAGACCCAGTACTTC. The variable domain in full, completed from reference TRBV2 and TRBJ2-5, reads EPEVTQTPSHQVTQMGQEVILRCVPISNHLYFYWYRQILGQKVEFLVSFYNNEISEKSEIFDDQFSVERPDGSNFTLKIRSTKLEDSAMYFCASAGSGLVIRETQYFGPGTRLLVL.

V is TRBV9 and J is TRBJ1-1, with 7 bases aligning to TRBD1. Looked up from germline, CDR1 is SGDLS and CDR2 is YYNGEE. The CDR3 runs to 15 residues. Unmatched junction bases numbered 5, after V lost 3 bases and J lost 0 bases. The CDR3 coding sequence is TGTGCCAGCAGCGGAGGACAGGACATGAACACTGAAGCTTTCTTT. Translating it yields CASSGGQDMNTEAFF.

This clone occurred a few times. This chain links TRBV7-9 with TRBJ2-7, with D perhaps matching TRBD1 (6 bases). The CDR3 has 12 residues. Looked up from germline, CDR1 is SEHNR and CDR2 is FQNEAQ (reference sequence). V gave up 5 bases and J gave up 7 bases, with 12 bases separating them. CDR3 in DNA: TGTGCCAGCAGCCCCAGGGGCCAAGAGCAGTACTTC. Encoded protein: CASSPRGQEQYF.

The genes are TRBV27 and TRBJ2-7; 9 positions agree with TRBD1. V was pared by 5 bases and J by 9 bases, with 11 bases of the junction left unmatched. CDR1 and CDR2 (germline): MNHEY, SMNVEV (reference sequence). The CDR3 loop spans 14 amino acids. CDR3 nucleotides: TGTGCCAGCAGTACTCCCGGGACAGGGATCGGGCAGTACTTC. The encoded protein is CASSTPGTGIGQYF.

This clone has only a few counts. In DNA, the CDR3 is TGTGCAAGTCGCTTAGCGAGGGACAGGTTCACCGGGGAGCTGTTTTTT. Protein sequence: CASRLARDRFTGELFF. The chain uses TRBV12-2 and TRBJ2-2; TRBD1, the table's D call, lacks a check against the DNA. TRBV12-2 is a pseudogene. The CDR3 contains 16 residues.

The chain is built from TRBV30 and TRBJ2-5; 7 bases match TRBD2. Germline V gives CDR1 GTSNPN, CDR2 SVGIG (reference sequence). After removal of 2 bases from V and 3 bases from J, the junction contained 0 bases not matched to a gene. This CDR3 has 12 residues. The CDR3 bases are TGTGCCTGGAGTCGGGGGGAAGAGACCCAGTACTTC. It codes for CAWSRGEETQYF.

The rearrangement uses TRBV7-8 and TRBJ1-4; D not resolved. V was cut by 5 bases and J by 4 bases, with 11 bases left in between. The CDR3 spans 14 residues. CDR1 is SGHVS and CDR2 is FQNEAQ in the germline V gene. The CDR3 DNA reads as TGTGCCAGCAGCCGATTCGAGGGTAATGAAAAACTGTTTTTT. Translated, it gives CASSRFEGNEKLFF.

The gene calls are TRBV2 and TRBJ1-2; 9 bases line up with TRBD1. V gave up 4 bases and J gave up 2 bases; unmatched junction bases: 2. The CDR3 is 14 residues long. Germline V gene sequence: CDR1 SNHLY, CDR2 FYNNEI. The CDR3 sequence is CASSAGQGNYGYTF. The CDR3 DNA reads TGTGCCAGCAGTGCAGGACAGGGGAACTATGGCTACACCTTC.

Only a few counts were recorded for this clone. The chain employs TRBV5-1 and TRBJ2-5; 7 bases map to TRBD2. Germline V gene data show CDR1 as SGHRS and CDR2 as YFSETQ. The J segment lost 5 bases and the V segment lost 4 bases, leaving 8 bases of the junction unmatched. The CDR3 length is 14 residues. The CDR3 DNA reads TGCGCCAGCAGCCAGACTAGCCATGGGGAGACCCAGTACTTC. It yields the protein CASSQTSHGETQYF.

The rearrangement links TRBV15 to TRBJ2-1; no reliable D call. Trimming removed 0 bases at V and 5 bases at J, with 5 bases between. CDR3 length equals 13 residues. Germline V gene data show CDR1 as LNHNV and CDR2 as YYDKDF (reference sequence). The CDR3 DNA follows: TGTGCCACCAGCAGAGATCCCGACAATGAGCAGTTCTTC. Its translation is CATSRDPDNEQFF. Full variable domain (remainder filled in from reference TRBV15 and TRBJ2-1): DAMVIQNPRYQVTQFGKPVTLSCSQTLNHNVMYWYQQKSSQAPKLLFHYYDKDFNNEADTPDNFQSRRPNTSFCFLDIRSPGLGDTAMYLCATSRDPDNEQFFGPGTRLTVL.